The clone carrying this T cell receptor (beta chain) was found many times. The antigen is unknown. The record originates from a study of T cells in Graves' hyperthyroidism and ophthalmopathy. At the level of the study: Before treatment of any kind, peripheral blood was taken at initial diagnosis.

Uncontrolled infection, other autoimmune disease, pregnancy or lactation led to exclusion. Amplification of TCR beta CDR3 regions used RNA as the template. Carried out on the TCR CDR3, a first-round RT-PCR used the HTBI primer set. TCRdb reprocessed the multiplex PCR reads via MiXCR and lists one record per CDR3 protein. The sample lists about 620,000 distinct CDR3 sequences, 15% to 20% occurring once. J was trimmed by 7 bases and V by 5 bases; bases with no gene match: 10. Germline loops: CDR1 MNHEY, CDR2 SMNVEV (reference sequence). The CDR3 covers 16 residues. Study-wide points: Blood shared most expanded thyroid clonotypes above 0.001. Ophthalmopathy got predicted by the model a median roughly 6.4 months before its onset.

J is TRBJ2-1 and V is TRBV27, with 11 nucleotides matching TRBD2. Sequencing was carried out using blood. The clonotype was recovered from a woman aged 30 to 39 with Graves' hyperthyroidism. In DNA form, the CDR3 reads TGTGCCAGCAGTACTTTACTAGCGGGAGTAGGGAATGAGCAGTTCTTC. It translates to CASSTLLAGVGNEQFF.